This record covers a single TCR beta chain. The antigen is unknown. The data originate from a study of cytomegalovirus exposure and HLA in healthy donors. The study's findings and limits: Reportedly, TCR beta sequences accurately predicted HLA-A and HLA-B alleles in most subjects. CMV antigen specificity of a few CMV-associated chains was confirmed in vitro. A later analysis associated some 18,000 TCR beta sequences with HLA alleles at a 0.05 false discovery rate.

The CDR3 is 15 amino acids. The V and J ends lost 5 bases and 5 bases respectively, with 16 bases between them. Germline V lookup: CDR1 SEHNR, CDR2 FQNEAQ (reference sequence). The study ran its PCR with 60 Vbeta and 13 Jbeta primers. Assay used: immunoSEQ multiplex PCR; TCRdb lists only in-frame clones, some missing. In the table there are 75,000 to 90,000 clones, around 84% of which are singletons. The specimen was PBMCs. The chain links TRBV7-9 to TRBJ1-5; a possible D gene is TRBD1 (6 bases). The receptor was derived from a woman aged 35 to 49 in good health and CMV-seropositive. The CDR3 protein is CASSDTGYRDQPQHF. The CDR3 DNA reads as TGTGCCAGCAGCGATACGGGCTACAGGGATCAGCCCCAGCATTTT.